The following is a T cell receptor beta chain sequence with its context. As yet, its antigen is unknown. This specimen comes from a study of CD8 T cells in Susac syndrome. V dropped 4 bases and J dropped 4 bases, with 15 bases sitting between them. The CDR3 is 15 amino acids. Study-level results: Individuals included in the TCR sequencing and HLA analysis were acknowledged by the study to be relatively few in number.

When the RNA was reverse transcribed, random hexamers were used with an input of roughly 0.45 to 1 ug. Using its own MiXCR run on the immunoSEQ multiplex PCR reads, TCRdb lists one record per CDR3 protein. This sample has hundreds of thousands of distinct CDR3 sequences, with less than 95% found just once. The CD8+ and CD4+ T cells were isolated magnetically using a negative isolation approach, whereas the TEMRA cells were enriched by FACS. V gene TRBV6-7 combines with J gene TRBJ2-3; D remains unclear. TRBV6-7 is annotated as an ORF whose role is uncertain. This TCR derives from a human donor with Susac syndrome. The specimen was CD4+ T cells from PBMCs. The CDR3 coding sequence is TGTGCCAGCAGTTTGTCCAGCGAAGACGCAGATACGCAGTATTTT. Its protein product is CASSLSSEDADTQYF.